The present T cell receptor (beta chain) was sequenced within a study of PD-1 blockade in mismatch repair-deficient tumors. Overall study context: Patients had around 11 mismatch repair-deficient cancer types and were previously treated and progressing. Study results and caveats: Tumor-resident clones, often absent from pretreatment blood, expanded after pembrolizumab and then contracted.

A word on this clone: The antigen remains unidentified.

All patients were mismatch repair deficient, assessed by either PCR or immunohistochemistry. TCRs were sequenced from a few patients responding to pembrolizumab. This CDR3 has 14 amino acids. Germline V lookup: CDR1 SQVTM, CDR2 ANQGSEA. With 1 base removed from V and 7 bases from J, the gap between germline ends came to 16 bases. Clones were read by immunoSEQ multiplex PCR, and TCRdb kept only the in-frame ones, dropping some. The sample shows 70,000 to 95,000 clones, 65% to 85% of them seen only once. The sequence came from an adult with mismatch repair-deficient cancer. The chain joins TRBV29-1 to TRBJ1-1; D unresolved. Sequencing used peripheral blood, obtained 44 weeks after starting pembrolizumab. CDR3 nucleotides: TGCAGCGTTGAAGCCTCGGTAGTAGGTGGTGAAGCTTTCTTT. Its protein is CSVEASVVGGEAFF.